What follows are 9 T cell receptor beta chains derived from one specimen sequenced in a study of cytomegalovirus exposure and HLA in healthy donors. The PCR made use of 60 Vbeta and 13 Jbeta primers. This table comes from immunoSEQ multiplex PCR, and its TCRdb copy is limited to in-frame clones, with some not included. The repertoire consists of tens of thousands of clones, with roughly 84% occurring once and the leading ten covering 2.1%. Sequenced sample: PBMCs. The receptor source for this set is a man younger than 35 in good health and CMV-seronegative.

The V and J genes are TRBV5-6 and TRBJ1-2, with D uncertain. CDR1 is SGHDT and CDR2 is YYEEEE in the germline V gene. The V gene lost 0 bases and the J gene lost 5 bases, with 17 bases spanning the gap. This CDR3 has 16 amino acids. For the CDR3, the DNA is TGTGCCAGCAGCTTGGCCTCACTAATCAGCTTATATGGCTACACCTTC. This sequence encodes CASSLASLISLYGYTF.

The chain couples TRBV7-6 to TRBJ2-2; weak D call: TRBD1 (6 bases). The V gene's germline CDR1 is SGHVS and CDR2 FNYEAQ. The CDR3 is 15 amino acids. V dropped 1 base and J dropped 2 bases, with 8 bases sitting between them. The CDR3 nucleotides are TGTGCCAGCAGCTTAGTCGGGACAAACACCGGGGAGCTGTTTTTT. It specifies CASSLVGTNTGELFF.

The chain couples TRBV11-2 to TRBJ1-5; TRBD1 is a possible D gene (6 bases). The V and J ends lost 1 base and 11 bases respectively, with 12 bases between them. The CDR3 totals 13 residues. Germline V CDR1 and CDR2: SGHAT, FQNNGV. CDR3 loop: CASSLGQVGAQHF. CDR3 in DNA: TGTGCCAGCAGCTTAGGACAGGTCGGGGCCCAGCATTTT.

The chain joins TRBV5-1 to TRBJ2-7; TRBD2 might be the D (6 bases). Germline loops: CDR1 SGHRS, CDR2 YFSETQ. V lost 0 bases to trimming and J lost 5 bases, with 12 bases between them. The CDR3 consists of 14 residues. The CDR3 sequence is CASSLAPGEDEQYF. CDR3 coding DNA: TGCGCCAGCAGCTTGGCCCCGGGAGAGGACGAGCAGTACTTC.

V is TRBV13 and J is TRBJ2-4, with 8 nucleotides matching TRBD1. With V trimmed by 4 bases and J by 4 bases, 9 bases remained unmatched. Germline V CDR1 and CDR2: PRHDT, FYEKMQ (reference sequence). The CDR3 extends over 16 amino acids. CDR3 sequence: CASSSQTGVRKNIQYF. The CDR3 region has the DNA TGTGCCAGCAGCTCCCAGACAGGGGTGCGAAAAAACATTCAGTACTTC.

The V and J genes are TRBV9 and TRBJ1-2, with D unclear. The CDR3 is 12 amino acids. Trimming shortened V by 3 bases and J by 8 bases, and 11 bases separated the two germline ends. CDR1 is SGDLS, CDR2 YYNGEE, per germline. Here the CDR3 reads CASSDRGLGYTF. The CDR3 region has the DNA TGTGCCAGCAGCGACCGGGGATTGGGCTACACCTTC.

The chain combines TRBV7-9 with TRBJ1-2; 7 positions agree with TRBD1. The germline CDR1 and CDR2 sequences are SEHNR and FQNEAQ (reference sequence). With V trimmed by 1 base and J by 2 bases, 1 base remained unmatched. CDR3 length: 14 residues. The CDR3 region is CASSLGDRNYGYTF. The CDR3 DNA is TGTGCCAGCAGCTTAGGGGACAGAAACTATGGCTACACCTTC. Complete variable domain (other parts from reference TRBV7-9 and TRBJ1-2): DTGVSQNPRHKITKRGQNVTFRCDPISEHNRLYWYRQTLGQGPEFLTYFQNEAQLEKSRLLSDRFSAERPKGSFSTLEIQRTEQGDSAMYLCASSLGDRNYGYTFGSGTRLTVV.

The chain combines TRBV2 with TRBJ1-5, with a possible D match to TRBD1 (5 bases). Germline CDR1 SNHLY, CDR2 FYNNEI. V shed 2 bases and J shed 7 bases, with 15 bases lying between them. The CDR3 is 15 residues long. CDR3 sequence (DNA): TGTGCCAGCAGTGAATCTGGACAAAAGGGGCAGCCCCAGCATTTT. Residues: CASSESGQKGQPQHF.

This clone was seen a handful of times. The V and J genes are TRBV30 and TRBJ2-7; no firm D call. The CDR3 totals 11 residues. Germline V gives CDR1 GTSNPN, CDR2 SVGIG (reference sequence). The V and J ends lost 5 bases and 0 bases respectively, with 5 bases between them. CDR3 residues: CAWGSSYEQYF. DNA of the CDR3: TGTGCCTGGGGTAGCTCCTACGAGCAGTACTTC.